One and the same sample provided the 24 T cell receptor beta chains below, sequenced in a study of T cells in Graves' hyperthyroidism and ophthalmopathy. RNA transcripts were the template for amplifying TCR beta CDR3 regions. An initial round of RT-PCR targeting the TCR CDR3 relied on the HTBI primer set. TCRdb recomputed calls from the multiplex PCR reads with MiXCR, one row per CDR3 protein. The sample yields 330,000 or so distinct CDR3 sequences, about 19% seen once. The specimen was blood. These TCRs come from a man aged 50 or older with Graves' ophthalmopathy.

This clonotype was counted at least ten times. The V call is TRBV30, the J call TRBJ1-2; perhaps TRBD1 as D (6 bases). Germline V gene lookup returns CDR1 GTSNPN and CDR2 SVGIG (reference sequence). Trimming pared 1 base from V and 7 bases from J, leaving 16 bases between. The CDR3 covers 14 residues. The CDR3 loop is CAWSGTQGPLGYTF. The DNA of the CDR3 is TGTGCCTGGAGTGGGACACAGGGTCCCCTTGGCTACACCTTC.

The V call is TRBV9, the J call TRBJ2-1; the D call may be TRBD1 or TRBD2 (5 bases each). Germline CDR1 is SGDLS and CDR2 is YYNGEE. The CDR3 is 18 residues long. V was pared by 0 bases and J by 1 base, with 17 bases between. CDR3 in DNA: TGTGCCAGCAGCGTAGAGGTTGGAGGACAAGGGTCCTACAATGAGCAGTTCTTC. Translation: CASSVEVGGQGSYNEQFF.

A few counts support this clonotype. The chain carries TRBV30 and TRBJ1-1; D remains unclear. Trimming left V 7 bases short and J 7 bases short, with 13 bases between. Germline CDR1 GTSNPN, CDR2 SVGIG (reference sequence). This CDR3 spans 11 amino acids. CDR3 DNA: TGTGCCTTGGGTGGGTCCCGTGAAGCTTTCTTT. It codes for CALGGSREAFF.

V usage is TRBV3-1 and J usage is TRBJ2-1, with a tentative D call TRBD1 (6 bases). The CDR3 has 14 residues. The germline gives CDR1 LGHDT, CDR2 YNNKEL (reference sequence). V was clipped by 3 bases and J by 5 bases, with 11 bases between them. The CDR3 region has the DNA TGTGCCAGCAGCCACCTGGGGGCCCACAATGAGCAGTTCTTC. Its translation is CASSHLGAHNEQFF.

In this sample, this clonotype turned up many times. This chain uses TRBV5-5 with TRBJ2-5, with TRBD2 identical over 11 bases. J lost 4 bases, V lost 0 bases, and 8 bases had no gene match. The CDR3 has 17 residues. Looked up from germline, CDR1 is SGHKS and CDR2 is YYEKEE (reference sequence). CDR3 DNA sequence: TGTGCCAGCAGCTTGGGACTAGCGGGACCGGAGGGAGAGACCCAGTACTTC. It yields the protein CASSLGLAGPEGETQYF.

This clonotype was counted ten times or more. V is TRBV28 and J is TRBJ2-3, with 7 bases fitting TRBD2. CDR3 size: 16 residues. Per germline, CDR1 MDHEN and CDR2 SYDVKM. V dropped 4 bases and J dropped 2; count of bases not matched to a gene: 9. CDR3 loop: CASSSPQAGLTDTQYF. CDR3 nucleotide sequence: TGTGCCAGCAGTTCCCCCCAAGCGGGACTCACAGATACGCAGTATTTT.

The CDR3 protein is CSARAQGRGNQPQHF. DNA for the CDR3: TGCAGTGCTAGAGCCCAGGGACGCGGCAATCAGCCCCAGCATTTT. The chain employs TRBV20-1 and TRBJ1-5; possible D gene TRBD1, 5 bases. Germline lookup yields CDR1 DFQATT and CDR2 SNEGSKA (reference sequence). Trimming took 1 base from V and 2 from J, leaving 12 bases between them. The CDR3 is 15 amino acids.

This rearrangement joins TRBV4-1 to TRBJ1-6; D is ambiguous. The CDR3 runs 16 residues. Germline V CDR1 and CDR2: MGHRA, YSYEKL. V lost 4 bases to trimming and J lost 0 bases, with 10 bases between them. CDR3 amino acids: CASSPPVISYNSPLHF. CDR3 DNA: TGCGCCAGCAGCCCCCCGGTGATCTCCTATAATTCACCCCTCCACTTT.

A note on this clonotype: At one end the junction does not follow the germline gene, possibly because of a read error. V gene TRBV7-7 combines with J gene TRBJ2-1; 7 bases align to TRBD2. Germline CDR1 and CDR2: SSHAT and FNYEAQ (reference sequence). CDR3 length: 15 residues. CDR3 residues: CASSLGRGGYNEQFF. Here the CDR3 DNA reads TGTGCTAGCAGCTTAGGGAGGGGCGGATACAATGAGCAGTTCTTC.

The chain links TRBV13 to TRBJ1-3; D remains ambiguous. This CDR3 contains 15 residues. Looked up from germline, CDR1 is PRHDT and CDR2 is FYEKMQ (reference sequence). The germline V and J ends were trimmed by 4 bases and 0 bases, with 10 bases remaining between them. The DNA for the CDR3 is TGTGCCAGCAGCTCCGGACTGTACTCTGGAAACACCATATATTTT. The encoded protein is CASSSGLYSGNTIYF.

There are many counts of this clonotype. This chain links TRBV20-1 with TRBJ2-1; D gene uncertain. Per the germline V gene, CDR1 is DFQATT and CDR2 is SNEGSKA (reference sequence). With 1 base removed from V and 0 bases from J, the gap between germline ends came to 7 bases. This CDR3 has 14 amino acids. In DNA, the CDR3 is TGCAGTGCTAGAGGGGCTAGCTCCTACAATGAGCAGTTCTTC. It translates to CSARGASSYNEQFF.

The rearrangement joins TRBV9 to TRBJ1-3, with a weak D call TRBD1 (6 bases). CDR3 size: 16 residues. Germline V CDR1 and CDR2: SGDLS, YYNGEE. V was trimmed by 4 bases and J by 4 bases, leaving 18 bases between them. CDR3 amino acids: CASSLTTGRAGNTIYF. Written as DNA, the CDR3 is TGTGCCAGCAGCCTAACGACAGGCCGCGCGGGAAACACCATATATTTT.

This clonotype was recorded at least ten times. The chain couples TRBV7-2 to TRBJ2-7; unclear D gene. V was shortened by 5 bases and J by 6 bases, with 14 bases between the two germline ends. The CDR3 runs to 13 residues. Germline CDR1 and CDR2: SGHTA and FQGNSA. The CDR3 nucleotides read TGTGCCAGCAGCCGCCTTCAGCTCAGCGAGCAGTACTTC. Residues: CASSRLQLSEQYF.

The table lists this clonotype with a few counts. V gene TRBV6-1 combines with J gene TRBJ1-1; a weak D match, TRBD1 (5 bases). Germline CDR1 MNHNS, CDR2 SASEGT. This CDR3 contains 14 residues. Trimming cost V 0 bases and J 4 bases, with 9 bases left between them. The CDR3 is CASSEAGGGTEAFF. The CDR3 nucleotides are TGTGCCAGCAGTGAAGCGGGGGGGGGCACTGAAGCTTTCTTT.

DNA for the CDR3: TGCAGTGCTAAGCGGGGGGGTGAGGGCTACACCTTC. It encodes CSAKRGGEGYTF. The chain joins TRBV20-1 to TRBJ1-2, with D possibly TRBD1 on 5 matching bases. Trimming left V 4 bases short and J 8 bases short, with 14 bases between. This CDR3 comprises 12 residues. CDR1 is DFQATT, CDR2 SNEGSKA, per germline (reference sequence).

This clonotype was picked up many times. The chain is built from TRBV11-2 and TRBJ2-5, with D possibly TRBD2 on 6 matching bases. The CDR3 totals 14 residues. Per germline, CDR1 SGHAT and CDR2 FQNNGV. V shed 6 bases and J shed 1 base, with 12 bases lying between them. CDR3 sequence: CASSLGGSQETQYF. The CDR3 coding sequence is TGTGCCAGCAGTTTGGGGGGATCCCAAGAGACCCAGTACTTC.

In its sample, this clonotype was seen many times. The chain links TRBV3-1 to TRBJ2-5, with D uncertain. Trimming removed 5 bases at V and 6 bases at J, with 13 bases between. This CDR3 contains 13 residues. Germline values: CDR1 LGHDT, CDR2 YNNKEL (reference sequence). CDR3 DNA sequence: TGTGCCAGCAGCTCGACCCCCCCCAAGACCCAGTACTTC. The encoded protein is CASSSTPPKTQYF.

The rearrangement uses TRBV19 and TRBJ2-3, with TRBD1 matching over 8 bases. The CDR3 has 16 amino acids. Per germline, CDR1 LNHDA and CDR2 SQIVND (reference sequence). Trimming took 4 bases from V and 2 from J; bases not matched to a gene: 8. The DNA of the CDR3 is TGTGCCAGTAGTAATTATGGGACAGGATTCACAGATACGCAGTATTTT. This gives the protein CASSNYGTGFTDTQYF. The whole variable domain, remainder taken from reference TRBV19 and TRBJ2-3, is DGGITQSPKYLFRKEGQNVTLSCEQNLNHDAMYWYRQDPGQGLRLIYYSQIVNDFQKGDIAEGYSVSREKKESFPLTVTSAQKNPTAFYLCASSNYGTGFTDTQYFGPGTRLTVL.

This clonotype was detected only a few times. A read error is possible here, since a much larger clone lies one base away. The V call is TRBV28, the J call TRBJ2-5, with D unresolved. This CDR3 spans 14 amino acids. Germline CDR1 reads MDHEN; CDR2 reads SYDVKM. In DNA, the CDR3 is TGTGCCGGCAGCACCTCGAGGAGAGAGGAGACCCAGTACTTC. Translation: CAGSTSRREETQYF.

This clonotype appeared once. One end of the junction is discordant with germline, which a read error may explain. CDR3: CAWQGANYGHTF. The CDR3 DNA follows: TGTGCCTGGCAGGGGGCTAACTATGGCCACACCTTC. The rearrangement links TRBV30 to TRBJ1-2; 8 positions agree with TRBD1. Germline V gives CDR1 GTSNPN, CDR2 SVGIG (reference sequence). The CDR3 covers 12 residues.

The chain joins TRBV3-1 to TRBJ2-6; D gene ambiguous. Trimming stripped 0 bases from V and 0 bases from J, with 6 bases between. Looked up from germline, CDR1 is LGHDT and CDR2 is YNNKEL (reference sequence). The CDR3 has 16 amino acids. Here the CDR3 reads CASSQDWSSGANVLTF. In DNA form, the CDR3 reads TGTGCCAGCAGCCAAGATTGGAGCTCTGGGGCCAACGTCCTGACTTTC.

This clonotype was counted ten times or more. CDR3 residues: CASSRHREGYTF. DNA of the CDR3: TGTGCCAGCAGCCGTCACCGGGAAGGCTACACCTTC. This sequence joins TRBV3-1 and TRBJ1-2; D is ambiguous. From germline, CDR1 is LGHDT and CDR2 YNNKEL (reference sequence). Between the trimmed V and J ends, which lost 4 bases and 8 bases, there was a span of 11 bases. CDR3 length equals 12 residues.

This clonotype was counted at least ten times. The genes are TRBV9 and TRBJ1-1, with D maybe TRBD1 (5 bases). CDR1 and CDR2 from the germline V gene are SGDLS and YYNGEE. The CDR3 spans 15 residues. Trimming took off 7 bases at V and 2 bases at J, with 18 bases between the two ends. The DNA of the CDR3 is TGTGCCAGCTCCCGAGGGGCGGGGGGTAACACTGAAGCTTTCTTT. Encoded protein: CASSRGAGGNTEAFF.

This clonotype was counted at least ten times. The rearrangement joins TRBV5-1 to TRBJ2-1; 12 positions agree with TRBD2. J was trimmed by 7 bases and V by 1 base; bases with no gene match: 9. The CDR3 consists of 17 residues. CDR1 SGHRS and CDR2 YFSETQ come from the germline V gene. In DNA form, the CDR3 reads TGCGCCAGCAGCTTGAGTGCTTCGACTAGCGGGAGTAATGAGCAGTTCTTC. The encoded protein is CASSLSASTSGSNEQFF.